This TCR beta chain derives from a study of cytomegalovirus exposure and HLA in healthy donors. In the study overall: Earlier, 110 million or so unique TCR beta sequences were recovered from roughly 170 million T cells by an analysis.

The CDR3 contains 13 residues. Germline CDR1 is SGHNT and CDR2 is YYREEE (reference sequence). The V end was cut by 7 bases, the J end by 5 bases, with 12 bases between. Remarks on this clone: The antigen is unknown.

Study observations and caveats: In a later analysis, V- and J-gene trimming of beta chains associated with a DCLRE1C missense variant, replicated independently. A later look showed TCR association rates differing by HLA locus, highest for DRB1 and lowest for HLA-C. Beyond CMV serostatus, there was no information to go on about immune exposure.

PCR amplification relied on 60 Vbeta primers (plus 13 Jbeta primers). Sequencing was performed with immunoSEQ multiplex PCR; in TCRdb, only in-frame clones are kept and a portion is missing. The profile shows over 130,000 clones, over 60% of them singletons. V is TRBV5-4 and J is TRBJ2-2, with a possible D match to TRBD1 (6 bases). The sequencing input was PBMCs. The clonotype comes from a man aged 40-49 years in good health and CMV-seronegative. The CDR3 DNA follows: TGTGCCAGCGGGCAGGGGTTGACCGGGGAGCTGTTTTTT. Translation: CASGQGLTGELFF.